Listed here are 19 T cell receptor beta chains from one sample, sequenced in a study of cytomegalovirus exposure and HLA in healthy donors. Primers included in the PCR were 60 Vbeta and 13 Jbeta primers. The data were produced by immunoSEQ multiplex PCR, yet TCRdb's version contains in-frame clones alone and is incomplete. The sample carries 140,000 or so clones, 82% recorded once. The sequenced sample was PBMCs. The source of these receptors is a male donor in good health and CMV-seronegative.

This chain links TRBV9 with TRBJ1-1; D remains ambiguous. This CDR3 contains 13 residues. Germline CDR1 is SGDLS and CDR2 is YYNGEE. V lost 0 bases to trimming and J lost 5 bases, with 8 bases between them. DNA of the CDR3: TGTGCCAGCAGCGTAGACGGGAAAACTGAAGCTTTCTTT. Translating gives CASSVDGKTEAFF.

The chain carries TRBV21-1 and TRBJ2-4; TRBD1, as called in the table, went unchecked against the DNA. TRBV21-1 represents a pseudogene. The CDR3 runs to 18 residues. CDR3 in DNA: TGTGCCAGCAGCAAACGTGGGCAACCGGTAAGGGGTAAAAACATTCAGTACTTC. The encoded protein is CASSKRGQPVRGKNIQYF.

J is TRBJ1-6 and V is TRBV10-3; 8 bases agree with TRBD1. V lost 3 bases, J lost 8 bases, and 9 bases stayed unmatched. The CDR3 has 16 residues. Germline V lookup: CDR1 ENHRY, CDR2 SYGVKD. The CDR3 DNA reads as TGTGCCATCAGTGATCCCGACAGGGGTCAGGATTCACCCCTCCACTTT. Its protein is CAISDPDRGQDSPLHF.

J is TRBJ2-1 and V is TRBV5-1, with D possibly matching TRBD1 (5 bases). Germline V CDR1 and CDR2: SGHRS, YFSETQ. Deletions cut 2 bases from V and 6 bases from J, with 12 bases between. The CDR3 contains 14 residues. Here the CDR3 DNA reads TGCGCCAGCAGCTTAGGGGCAGGCGGCAATGAGCAGTTCTTC. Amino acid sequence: CASSLGAGGNEQFF.

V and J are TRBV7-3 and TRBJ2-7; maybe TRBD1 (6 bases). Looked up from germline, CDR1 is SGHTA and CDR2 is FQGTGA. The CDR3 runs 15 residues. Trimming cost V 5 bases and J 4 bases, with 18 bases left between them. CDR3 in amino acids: CASSPGAALNYEQYF. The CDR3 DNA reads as TGTGCCAGCAGCCCAGGGGCAGCCCTAAATTACGAGCAGTACTTC.

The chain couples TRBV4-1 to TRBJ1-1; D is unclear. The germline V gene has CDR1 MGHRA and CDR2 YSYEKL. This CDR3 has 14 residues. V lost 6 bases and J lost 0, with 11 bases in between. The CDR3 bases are TGCGCCAGCAGTCACGGTGATTTGAACACTGAAGCTTTCTTT. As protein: CASSHGDLNTEAFF.

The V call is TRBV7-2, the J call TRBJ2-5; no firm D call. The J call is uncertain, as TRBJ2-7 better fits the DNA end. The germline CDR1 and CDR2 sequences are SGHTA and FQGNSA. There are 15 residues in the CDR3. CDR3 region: CASSLSRIISYEQYF. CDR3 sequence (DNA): TGTGCCAGCAGCCTCTCTAGAATAATTTCCTACGAGCAGTACTTC.

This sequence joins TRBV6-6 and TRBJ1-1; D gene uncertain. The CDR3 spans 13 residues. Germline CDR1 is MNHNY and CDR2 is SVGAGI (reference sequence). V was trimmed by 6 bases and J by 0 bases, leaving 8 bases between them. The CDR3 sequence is CASSSEMNTEAFF. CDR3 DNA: TGTGCCAGCAGCTCGGAGATGAACACTGAAGCTTTCTTT.

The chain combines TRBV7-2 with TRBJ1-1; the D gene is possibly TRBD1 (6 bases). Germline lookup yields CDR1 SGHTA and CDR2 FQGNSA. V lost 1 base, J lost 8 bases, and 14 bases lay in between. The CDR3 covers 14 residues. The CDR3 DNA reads TGTGCCAGCAGCTTAGAACTCCGGGGGGCGGAAGCTTTCTTT. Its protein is CASSLELRGAEAFF.

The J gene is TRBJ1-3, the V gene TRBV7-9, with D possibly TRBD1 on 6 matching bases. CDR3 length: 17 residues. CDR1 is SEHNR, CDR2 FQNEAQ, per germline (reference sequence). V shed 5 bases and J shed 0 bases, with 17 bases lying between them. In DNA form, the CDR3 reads TGTGCCAGCAGCGGCTGGACAGACCGTTTCTCTGGAAACACCATATATTTT. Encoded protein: CASSGWTDRFSGNTIYF.

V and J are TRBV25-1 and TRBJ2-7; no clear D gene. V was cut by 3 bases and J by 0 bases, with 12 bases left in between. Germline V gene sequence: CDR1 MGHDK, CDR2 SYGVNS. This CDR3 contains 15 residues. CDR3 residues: CASSDPRLTSYEQYF. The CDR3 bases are TGTGCCAGCAGTGATCCTAGATTAACCTCCTACGAGCAGTACTTC.

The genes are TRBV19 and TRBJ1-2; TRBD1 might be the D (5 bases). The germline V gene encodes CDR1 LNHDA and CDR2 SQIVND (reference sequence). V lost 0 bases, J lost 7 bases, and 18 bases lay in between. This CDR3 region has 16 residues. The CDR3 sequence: CASSIDIAKGRIGYTF. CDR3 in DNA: TGTGCCAGTAGTATAGATATCGCTAAGGGGCGGATTGGCTACACCTTC.

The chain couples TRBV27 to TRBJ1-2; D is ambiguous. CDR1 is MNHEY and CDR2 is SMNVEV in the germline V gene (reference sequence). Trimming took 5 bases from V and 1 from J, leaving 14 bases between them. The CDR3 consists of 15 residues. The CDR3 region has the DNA TGTGCCAGCAGTCTCTCGGGATTGCTTAACTATGGCTACACCTTC. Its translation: CASSLSGLLNYGYTF.

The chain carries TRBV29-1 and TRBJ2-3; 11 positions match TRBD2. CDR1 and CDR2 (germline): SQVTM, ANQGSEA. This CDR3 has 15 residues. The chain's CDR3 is CSVEIAGGPGDTQYF. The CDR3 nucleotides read TGCAGTGTCGAAATAGCGGGAGGGCCCGGAGATACGCAGTATTTT.

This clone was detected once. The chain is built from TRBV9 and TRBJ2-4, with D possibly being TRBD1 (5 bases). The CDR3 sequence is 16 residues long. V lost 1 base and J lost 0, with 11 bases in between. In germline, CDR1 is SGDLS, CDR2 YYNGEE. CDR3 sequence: CASSVSDSLAKNIQYF. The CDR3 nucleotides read TGTGCCAGCAGCGTAAGTGACAGCCTAGCCAAAAACATTCAGTACTTC.

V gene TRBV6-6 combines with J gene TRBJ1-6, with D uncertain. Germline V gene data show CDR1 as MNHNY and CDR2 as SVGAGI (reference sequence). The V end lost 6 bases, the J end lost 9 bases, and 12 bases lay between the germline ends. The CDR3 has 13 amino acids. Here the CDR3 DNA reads TGTGCCAGCAGCTACCCCCACAGTTCACCCCTCCACTTT. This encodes CASSYPHSSPLHF.

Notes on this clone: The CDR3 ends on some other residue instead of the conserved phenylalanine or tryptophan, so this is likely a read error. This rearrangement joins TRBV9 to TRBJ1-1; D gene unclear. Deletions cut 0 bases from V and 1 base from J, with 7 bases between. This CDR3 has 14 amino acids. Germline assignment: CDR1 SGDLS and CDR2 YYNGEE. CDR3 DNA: TGTGCCAGCAGCGTAGGGTCCGGGAACACTGAAGCTTTCCTT. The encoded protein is CASSVGSGNTEAFL.

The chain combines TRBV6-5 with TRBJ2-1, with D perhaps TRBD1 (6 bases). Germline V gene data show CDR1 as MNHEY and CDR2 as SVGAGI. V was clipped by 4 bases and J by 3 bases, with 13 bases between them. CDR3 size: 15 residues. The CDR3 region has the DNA TGTGCCAGCAGTTTAGACAGGTCCTTCTACAATGAGCAGTTCTTC. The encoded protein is CASSLDRSFYNEQFF.

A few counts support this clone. CDR3 loop: CAWSLGRYYEQYF. CDR3 nucleotide sequence: TGTGCCTGGAGTCTCGGGAGATACTACGAGCAGTACTTC. This chain connects TRBV30 to TRBJ2-7; a possible D gene is TRBD2 (6 bases). V lost 2 bases and J 3 bases, leaving 11 bases between the germline ends. There are 13 residues in the CDR3. Germline V gene lookup returns CDR1 GTSNPN and CDR2 SVGIG (reference sequence).